Shown below are 3 T cell receptor beta chains from a single sample sequenced in a study of T cell repertoires in cytomegalovirus infection. TCRdb ran MiXCR on the reads and lists one entry per CDR3 protein. The profile shows roughly 300,000 distinct CDR3 sequences, 20% to 30% of them singletons. The sequenced sample was PBMCs. These receptors were obtained from a human donor in good health (CMV status not recorded). Some clones in this sample may be carry-over from other donors' samples.

The chain couples TRBV28 to TRBJ2-3, with D uncertain. The V gene lost 7 bases and the J gene lost 3 bases, with 14 bases spanning the gap. CDR1 is MDHEN, CDR2 SYDVKM, per germline. The CDR3 extends over 14 amino acids. The CDR3 DNA follows: TGTGCCAGCACCGGGTCTAGTTGGACAGATACGCAGTATTTT. Translated: CASTGSSWTDTQYF.

The chain is built from TRBV20-1 and TRBJ1-3; possible D gene TRBD1, 5 bases. Germline CDR1 reads DFQATT; CDR2 reads SNEGSKA (reference sequence). Trimming stripped 1 base from V and 4 bases from J, with 8 bases between. The CDR3 has 13 residues. CDR3 DNA: TGCAGTGCTAGAGCAGGGTGGGGAAACACCATATATTTT. Amino acids: CSARAGWGNTIYF.

The J gene is TRBJ1-4, the V gene TRBV20-1, with D perhaps TRBD1 (5 bases). V gave up 2 bases and J gave up 8 bases, with 9 bases separating them. The germline CDR1 and CDR2 sequences are DFQATT and SNEGSKA (reference sequence). The CDR3 consists of 12 residues. The CDR3 region has the DNA TGCAGTGCTAGAAGGGGAGAAGAAAAACTGTTTTTT. Translated: CSARRGEEKLFF.